This T cell receptor beta chain was observed in a study of shared clonotypes between healthy human individuals. CDR1 and CDR2 from the germline V gene are MNHNS and SASEGT. The CDR3 runs to 14 residues. V lost 8 bases to trimming and J lost 5 bases; unmatched junction nucleotides: 6. Here immunoSEQ multiplex PCR was the method, and the copy in TCRdb shows in-frame clones only, minus some. Here the sample spans roughly 2,500,000 clones, 93% being singletons. The chain links TRBV6-1 to TRBJ2-3; 11 bases map to TRBD1. The specimen sequenced was naive CD4+ T cells from PBMCs. Subset denoted: CD45RA+ positively selected. This receptor was taken from a man aged 18 to 30 in good health. Some clones in this sample may be carry-over from other donors' samples. The CDR3 nucleotides are TGTGCCAGCTTTAGCGGGACAGGGGGAGATACGCAGTATTTT. Translated: CASFSGTGGDTQYF.